This T cell receptor (beta chain) appears in the sequencing data of a study of cytomegalovirus exposure and HLA in healthy donors. Study-wide points: TRBV6-2, TRBV6-3 and other indistinguishable V segments were excluded. Earlier analysis found most TCR beta V segments productive about 87% or about 30% of the time. Accurate HLA-A and HLA-B prediction from TCR beta sequences was reported for most subjects.

Worth noting for this clone: Its antigen is undetermined.

The J segment lost 4 bases and the V segment lost 6 bases, leaving 8 bases of the junction unmatched. CDR3 size: 15 residues. Germline values: CDR1 ENHRY, CDR2 SYGVKD. Amplification used 60 Vbeta primers and 13 Jbeta primers. The protocol was immunoSEQ multiplex PCR, while the TCRdb copy is restricted to in-frame clones and leaves out a portion. The sample lists more than 100,000 clones, less than 90% occurring once. The source is a man aged 35-49 years in good health and CMV-seronegative. Sequencing input: PBMCs. The V call is TRBV10-3, the J call TRBJ2-7, with 11 nucleotides matching TRBD1. CDR3 region: CAIRGQGDIRYEQYF. In nucleotides, the CDR3 is TGTGCCATCAGGGGACAGGGGGATATTAGGTACGAGCAGTACTTC.